Below, one TCR beta chain is given with its context. The sample belongs to a study of control samples from healthy donors and cancer patients. Sequenced by immunoSEQ multiplex PCR; TCRdb stores in-frame clones only, minus some. Here the sample spans about 92,000 clones, about four fifths being singletons. CDR1 is MGHRA and CDR2 is YSYEKL in the germline V gene. Trimming cost V 3 bases and J 4 bases; bases outside gene matches: 6. CDR3 length: 16 residues. This receptor was obtained from a woman between 55 and 75 years old in good health. Material: blood. The chain combines TRBV4-1 with TRBJ2-1; TRBD2 aligns across 10 bases. DNA of the CDR3: TGCGCCAGCAGCCAGGCCGGGACTAGCGTGTACAATGAGCAGTTCTTC. Translated, it gives CASSQAGTSVYNEQFF.